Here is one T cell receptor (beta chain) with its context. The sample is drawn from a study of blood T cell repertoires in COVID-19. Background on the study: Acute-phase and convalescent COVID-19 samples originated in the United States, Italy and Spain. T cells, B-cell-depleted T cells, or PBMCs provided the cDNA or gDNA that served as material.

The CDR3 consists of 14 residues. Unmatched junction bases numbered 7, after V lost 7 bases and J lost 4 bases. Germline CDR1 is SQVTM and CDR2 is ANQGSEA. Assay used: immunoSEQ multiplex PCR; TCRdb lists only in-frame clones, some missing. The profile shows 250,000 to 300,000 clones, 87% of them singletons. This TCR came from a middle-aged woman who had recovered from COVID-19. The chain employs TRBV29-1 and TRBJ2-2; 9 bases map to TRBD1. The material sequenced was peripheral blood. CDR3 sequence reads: CSAYRGPGTGELFF. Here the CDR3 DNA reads TGCAGCGCGTACAGGGGGCCGGGCACCGGGGAGCTGTTTTTT.